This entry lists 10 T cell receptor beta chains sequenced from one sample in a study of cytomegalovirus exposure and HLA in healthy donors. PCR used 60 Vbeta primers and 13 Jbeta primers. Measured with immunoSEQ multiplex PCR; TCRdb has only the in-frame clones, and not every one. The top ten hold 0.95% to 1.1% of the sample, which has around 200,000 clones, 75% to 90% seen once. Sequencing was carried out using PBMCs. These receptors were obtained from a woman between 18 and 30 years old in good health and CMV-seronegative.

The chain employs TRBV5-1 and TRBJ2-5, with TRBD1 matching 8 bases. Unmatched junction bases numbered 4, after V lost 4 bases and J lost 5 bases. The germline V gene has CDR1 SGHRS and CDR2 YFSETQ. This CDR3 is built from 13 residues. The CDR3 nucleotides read TGCGCCAGCAGCATGACAGGGGACGAGACCCAGTACTTC. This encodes CASSMTGDETQYF. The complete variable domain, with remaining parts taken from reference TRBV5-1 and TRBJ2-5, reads KAGVTQTPRYLIKTRGQQVTLSCSPISGHRSVSWYQQTPGQGLQFLFEYFSETQRNKGNFPGRFSGRQFSNSRSEMNVSTLELGDSALYLCASSMTGDETQYFGPGTRLLVL.

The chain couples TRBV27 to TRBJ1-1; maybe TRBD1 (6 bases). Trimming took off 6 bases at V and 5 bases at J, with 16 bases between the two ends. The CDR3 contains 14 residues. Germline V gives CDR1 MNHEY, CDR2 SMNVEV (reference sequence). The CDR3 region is CASSSAGAGTEAFF. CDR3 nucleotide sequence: TGTGCCAGCAGCTCCGCGGGGGCCGGGACTGAAGCTTTCTTT.

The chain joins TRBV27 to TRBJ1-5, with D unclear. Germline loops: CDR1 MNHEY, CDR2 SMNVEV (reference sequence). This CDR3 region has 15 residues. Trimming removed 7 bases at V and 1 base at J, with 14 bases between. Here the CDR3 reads CASIPRVGSNQPQHF. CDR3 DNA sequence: TGTGCCAGCATCCCGCGGGTGGGGAGCAATCAGCCCCAGCATTTT.

CDR3 in DNA: TGTGCCAGCAGCACGACAGGGGGAGTTGAAAAACTGTTTTTT. Protein sequence: CASSTTGGVEKLFF. The V and J genes are TRBV6-5 and TRBJ1-4; 9 nucleotides match TRBD1. The CDR3 spans 14 residues. Germline V CDR1 and CDR2: MNHEY, SVGAGI. V lost 6 bases to trimming and J lost 7 bases; unmatched junction nucleotides: 6.

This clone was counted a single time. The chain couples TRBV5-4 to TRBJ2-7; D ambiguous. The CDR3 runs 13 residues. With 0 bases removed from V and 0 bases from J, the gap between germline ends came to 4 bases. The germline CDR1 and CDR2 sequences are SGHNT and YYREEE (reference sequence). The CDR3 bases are TGTGCCAGCAGCTTGGATAACTCCTACGAGCAGTACTTC. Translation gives CASSLDNSYEQYF.

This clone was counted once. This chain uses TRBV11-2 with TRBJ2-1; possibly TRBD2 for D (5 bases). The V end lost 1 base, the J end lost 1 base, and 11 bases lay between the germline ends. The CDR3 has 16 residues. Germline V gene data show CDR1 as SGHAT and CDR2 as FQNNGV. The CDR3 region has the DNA TGTGCCAGCAGCTTAGTGGGGAGTACGTCCTACAATGAGCAGTTCTTC. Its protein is CASSLVGSTSYNEQFF. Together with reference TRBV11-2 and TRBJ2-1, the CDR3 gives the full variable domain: EAGVAQSPRYKIIEKRQSVAFWCNPISGHATLYWYQQILGQGPKLLIQFQNNGVVDDSQLPKDRFSAERLKGVDSTLKIQPAKLEDSAVYLCASSLVGSTSYNEQFFGPGTRLTVL.

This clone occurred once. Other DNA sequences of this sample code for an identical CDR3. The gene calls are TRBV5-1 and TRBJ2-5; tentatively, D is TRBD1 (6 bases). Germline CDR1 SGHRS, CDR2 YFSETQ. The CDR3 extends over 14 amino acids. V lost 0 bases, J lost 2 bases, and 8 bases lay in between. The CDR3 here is CASSLGQGQETQYF. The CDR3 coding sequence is TGCGCCAGCAGCTTGGGTCAGGGGCAAGAGACCCAGTACTTC.

The CDR3 DNA follows: TGTGCCAGCAGCTTGTGGGGCGCTGGAAACACCATATATTTT. This codes for CASSLWGAGNTIYF. V and J are TRBV5-4 and TRBJ1-3, with D tentatively TRBD1 (5 bases). Deletions cut 1 base from V and 2 bases from J, with 7 bases between. This CDR3 comprises 14 residues. Per germline, CDR1 SGHNT and CDR2 YYREEE (reference sequence).

The CDR3 here is CASSFLQSSYEQYF. CDR3 coding DNA: TGTGCCAGCAGCTTTTTACAGAGCTCCTACGAGCAGTACTTC. The chain couples TRBV7-6 to TRBJ2-7; D not resolved. The V and J ends lost 3 bases and 0 bases respectively, with 9 bases between them. Per germline, CDR1 SGHVS and CDR2 FNYEAQ. This CDR3 spans 14 amino acids.

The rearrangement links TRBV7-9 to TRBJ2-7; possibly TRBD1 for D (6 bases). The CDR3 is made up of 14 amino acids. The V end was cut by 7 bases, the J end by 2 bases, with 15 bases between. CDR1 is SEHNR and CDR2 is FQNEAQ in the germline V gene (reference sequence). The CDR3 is CASTASGAAYEQYF. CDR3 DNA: TGTGCCAGCACCGCATCAGGGGCAGCCTACGAGCAGTACTTC.